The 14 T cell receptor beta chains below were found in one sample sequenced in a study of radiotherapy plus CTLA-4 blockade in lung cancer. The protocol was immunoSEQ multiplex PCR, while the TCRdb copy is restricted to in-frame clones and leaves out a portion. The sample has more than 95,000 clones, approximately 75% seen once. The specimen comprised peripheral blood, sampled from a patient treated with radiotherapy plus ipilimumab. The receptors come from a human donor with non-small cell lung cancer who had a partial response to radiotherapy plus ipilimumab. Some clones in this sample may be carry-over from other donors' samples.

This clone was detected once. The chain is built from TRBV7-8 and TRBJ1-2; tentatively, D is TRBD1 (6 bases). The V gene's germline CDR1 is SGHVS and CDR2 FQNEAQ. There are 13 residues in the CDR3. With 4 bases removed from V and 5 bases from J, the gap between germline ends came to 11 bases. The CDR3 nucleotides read TGTGCCAGCAGCTCCGGGAGGGGGTATGGCTACACCTTC. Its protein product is CASSSGRGYGYTF.

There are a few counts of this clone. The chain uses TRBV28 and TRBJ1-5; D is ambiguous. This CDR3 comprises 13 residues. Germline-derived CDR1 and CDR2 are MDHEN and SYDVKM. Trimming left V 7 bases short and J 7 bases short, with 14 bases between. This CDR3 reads CASKPVGSQPQHF. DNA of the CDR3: TGTGCCAGCAAACCTGTCGGGAGCCAGCCCCAGCATTTT.

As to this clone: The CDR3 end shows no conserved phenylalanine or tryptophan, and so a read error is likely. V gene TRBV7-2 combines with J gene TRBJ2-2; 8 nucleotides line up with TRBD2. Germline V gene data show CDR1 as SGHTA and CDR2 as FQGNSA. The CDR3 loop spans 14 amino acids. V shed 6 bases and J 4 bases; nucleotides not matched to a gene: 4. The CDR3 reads CASRRGGSTGELFC. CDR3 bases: TGTGCCAGCAGACGGGGGGGTAGCACCGGGGAGCTGTTTTGT.

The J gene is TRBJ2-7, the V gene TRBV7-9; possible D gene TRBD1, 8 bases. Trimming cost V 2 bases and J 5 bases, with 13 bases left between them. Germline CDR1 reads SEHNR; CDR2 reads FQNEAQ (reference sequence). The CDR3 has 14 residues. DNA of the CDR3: TGTGCCAGCAGCTTAACAGGGGGGGGCAACGAGCAGTACTTC. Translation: CASSLTGGGNEQYF.

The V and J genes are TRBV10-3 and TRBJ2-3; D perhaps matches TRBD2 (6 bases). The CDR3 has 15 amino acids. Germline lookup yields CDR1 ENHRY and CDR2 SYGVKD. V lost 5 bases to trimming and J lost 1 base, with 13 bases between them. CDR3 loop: CAISMGGPRTDTQYF. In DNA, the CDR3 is TGTGCCATCAGTATGGGGGGACCGCGCACAGATACGCAGTATTTT.

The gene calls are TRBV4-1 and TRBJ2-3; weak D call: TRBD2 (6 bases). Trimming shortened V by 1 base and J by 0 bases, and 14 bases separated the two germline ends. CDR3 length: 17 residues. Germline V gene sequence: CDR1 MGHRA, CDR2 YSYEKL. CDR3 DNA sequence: TGCGCCAGCAGCCAAGTTCCCGGGACTCCTAGCACAGATACGCAGTATTTT. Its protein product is CASSQVPGTPSTDTQYF.

The CDR3 DNA is TGTGCCAGCAGCTTACGATTGGCGGCGGTCTCCTACGAGCAGTACTTC. Its translation is CASSLRLAAVSYEQYF. The chain links TRBV5-6 to TRBJ2-7; no definite D call. The CDR3 sequence is 16 residues long. V was trimmed by 2 bases and J by 0 bases, leaving 15 bases between them. CDR1 and CDR2 from the germline V gene are SGHDT and YYEEEE.

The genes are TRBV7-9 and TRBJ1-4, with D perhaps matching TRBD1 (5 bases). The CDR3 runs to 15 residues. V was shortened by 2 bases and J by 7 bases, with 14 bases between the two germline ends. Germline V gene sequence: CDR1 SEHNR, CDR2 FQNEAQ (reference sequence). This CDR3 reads CASSLQGQGGEKLFF. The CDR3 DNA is TGTGCCAGCAGCTTACAAGGGCAGGGTGGTGAAAAACTGTTTTTT. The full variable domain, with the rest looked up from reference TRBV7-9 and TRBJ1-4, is DTGVSQNPRHKITKRGQNVTFRCDPISEHNRLYWYRQTLGQGPEFLTYFQNEAQLEKSRLLSDRFSAERPKGSFSTLEIQRTEQGDSAMYLCASSLQGQGGEKLFFGSGTQLSVL.

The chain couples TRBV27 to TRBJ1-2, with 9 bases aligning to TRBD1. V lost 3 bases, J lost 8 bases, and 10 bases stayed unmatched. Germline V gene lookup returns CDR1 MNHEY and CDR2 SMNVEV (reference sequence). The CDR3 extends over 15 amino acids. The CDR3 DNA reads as TGTGCCAGCAGTTTGTCCTTGGGACAGGGCGGCGGCTACACCTTC. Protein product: CASSLSLGQGGGYTF.

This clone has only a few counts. The chain's CDR3 is CASSQSKRGVIMSKQFF. CDR3 nucleotides: TGCGCCAGCAGTCAATCGAAGCGGGGGGTGATAATGAGTAAGCAGTTCTTC. This chain joins TRBV23-1 and TRBJ2-1; TRBD2 aligns across 9 bases. Being an ORF, TRBV23-1 has a function that is uncertain. This CDR3 has 17 amino acids. After removal of 0 bases from V and 11 bases from J, the junction contained 14 bases not matched to a gene.

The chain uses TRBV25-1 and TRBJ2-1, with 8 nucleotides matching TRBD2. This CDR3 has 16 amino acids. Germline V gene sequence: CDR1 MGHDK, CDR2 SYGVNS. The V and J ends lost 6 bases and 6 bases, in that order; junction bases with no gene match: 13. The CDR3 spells CASRKGRASGSNEQFF. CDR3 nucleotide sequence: TGTGCCAGCAGAAAAGGGAGGGCTAGCGGGTCCAATGAGCAGTTCTTC.

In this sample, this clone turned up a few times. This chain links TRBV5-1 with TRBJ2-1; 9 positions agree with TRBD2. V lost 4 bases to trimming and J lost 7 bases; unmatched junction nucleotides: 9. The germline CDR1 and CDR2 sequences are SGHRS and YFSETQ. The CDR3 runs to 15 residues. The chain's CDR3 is CASSPAGLALNEQFF. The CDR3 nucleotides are TGCGCCAGCAGCCCGGCGGGACTAGCCTTAAATGAGCAGTTCTTC.

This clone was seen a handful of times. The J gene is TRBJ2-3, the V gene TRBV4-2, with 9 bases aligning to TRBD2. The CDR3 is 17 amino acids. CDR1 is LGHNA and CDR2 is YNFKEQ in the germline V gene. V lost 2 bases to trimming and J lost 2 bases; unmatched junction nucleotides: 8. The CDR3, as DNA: TGTGCCAGCAGCCAACCTCTAGCGGGGTCAAACACAGATACGCAGTATTTT. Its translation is CASSQPLAGSNTDTQYF.

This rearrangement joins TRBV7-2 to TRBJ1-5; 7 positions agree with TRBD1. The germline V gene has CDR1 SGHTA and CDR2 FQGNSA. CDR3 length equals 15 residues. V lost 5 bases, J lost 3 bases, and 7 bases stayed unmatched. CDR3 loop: CASSRQQGINQPQHF. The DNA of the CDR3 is TGTGCCAGCAGCCGCCAACAGGGGATCAATCAGCCCCAGCATTTT.